This section outlines one T cell receptor beta chain sequence together with its context. In this sample, this clone turned up many times. Its antigen remains unidentified. No base qualities exist here, and no much larger clone lies one base off it. The germline V gene supplies CDR1 SQVTM and CDR2 ANQGSEA. The CDR3 numbers 12 residues from cysteine through phenylalanine. The only DNA kept is the CDR3, 36 bases in frame from the first base. Trimming removed 7 bases from V and 6 bases from J, leaving 15 bases between the germline ends. Library creation used the immunoSEQ multiplex PCR assay. TCRdb stores this immuneACCESS table with in-frame sequences only. Part of the clones is absent; in the studies checked, under half of the shortfall reflects unresolved V genes, and no reason is known for the rest. This sample holds just under 50,000 clones; around 90% were observed only once. The biggest ten clones account for roughly 10% of the sample.

The sample belongs to a study of T cell changes during pregnancy in multiple sclerosis (dated by TCRdb to the late 2010s). As for the study more broadly: Changes in the T cell repertoire over the course of pregnancy were examined in this study in women with multiple sclerosis.

The specimen was CD8+ T cells from peripheral blood mononuclear cells, collected after pregnancy. The chain is assembled from TRBV29-1 and TRBJ1-1; a weak D assignment points to TRBD1 (6 bases agree). The origin of this receptor is a female donor with multiple sclerosis, enrolled in a pregnancy study. The nucleotides read TGCAGCGCTAATTTACAGGGTGCTGAAGCTTTCTTT. It codes for CSANLQGAEAFF.